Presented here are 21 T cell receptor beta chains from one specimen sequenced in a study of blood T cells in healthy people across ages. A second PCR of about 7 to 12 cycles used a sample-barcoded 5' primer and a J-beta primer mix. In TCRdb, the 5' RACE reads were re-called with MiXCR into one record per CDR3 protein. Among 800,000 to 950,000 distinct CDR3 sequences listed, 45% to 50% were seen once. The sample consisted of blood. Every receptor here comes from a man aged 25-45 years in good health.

The DNA for the CDR3 is TGTGCCAGCAGCTTATCGGGGGCCCGTCGGCTTGATACGCAGTATTTT. This translates into CASSLSGARRLDTQYF. V gene TRBV7-2 combines with J gene TRBJ2-3; D tentatively reads TRBD1 or TRBD2 (6 bases each). The CDR3 has 16 residues. CDR1 and CDR2 from the germline V gene are SGHTA and FQGNSA. V was cut by 2 bases and J by 6 bases, with 18 bases left in between.

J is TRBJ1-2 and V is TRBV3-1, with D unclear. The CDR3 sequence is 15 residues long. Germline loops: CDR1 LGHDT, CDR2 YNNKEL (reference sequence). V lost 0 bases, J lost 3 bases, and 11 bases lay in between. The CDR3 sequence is CASSQDRQAHYGYTF. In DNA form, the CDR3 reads TGTGCCAGCAGCCAAGATCGTCAGGCCCACTATGGCTACACCTTC.

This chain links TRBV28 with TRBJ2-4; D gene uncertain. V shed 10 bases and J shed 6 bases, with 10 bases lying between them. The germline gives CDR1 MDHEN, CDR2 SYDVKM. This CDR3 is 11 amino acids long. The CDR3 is CATVNGNIQYF. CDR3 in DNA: TGTGCCACAGTCAACGGAAACATTCAGTACTTC.

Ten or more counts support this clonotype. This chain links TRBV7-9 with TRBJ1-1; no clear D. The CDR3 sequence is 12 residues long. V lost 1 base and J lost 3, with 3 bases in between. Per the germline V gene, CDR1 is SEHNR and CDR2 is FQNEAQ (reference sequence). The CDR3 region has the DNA TGTGCCAGCAGCTTAGTGGACACTGAAGCTTTCTTT. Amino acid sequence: CASSLVDTEAFF.

CDR3 nucleotide sequence: TGTGCCAGCATGGCGACAGGGGTCTCCTACGAGCAGTACTTC. This codes for CASMATGVSYEQYF. V and J are TRBV7-9 and TRBJ2-7, with 8 bases that match TRBD1. With 7 bases clipped from V and 0 bases from J, the junction kept 5 bases outside the gene matches. Germline-derived CDR1 and CDR2 are SEHNR and FQNEAQ (reference sequence). The CDR3 totals 14 residues.

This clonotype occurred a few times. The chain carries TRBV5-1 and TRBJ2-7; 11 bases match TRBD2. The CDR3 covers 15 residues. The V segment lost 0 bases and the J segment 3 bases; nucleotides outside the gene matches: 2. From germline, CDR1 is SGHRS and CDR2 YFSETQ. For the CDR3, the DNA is TGCGCCAGCAGCTTGGGGACTAGCGGGTACTACGAGCAGTACTTC. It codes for CASSLGTSGYYEQYF.

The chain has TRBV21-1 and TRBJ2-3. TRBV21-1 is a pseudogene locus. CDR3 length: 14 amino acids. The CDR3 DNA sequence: TGTGCCAGCAGCAAAGTCCCAGCCACAGATACGCAGTATTTT. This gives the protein CASSKVPATDTQYF.

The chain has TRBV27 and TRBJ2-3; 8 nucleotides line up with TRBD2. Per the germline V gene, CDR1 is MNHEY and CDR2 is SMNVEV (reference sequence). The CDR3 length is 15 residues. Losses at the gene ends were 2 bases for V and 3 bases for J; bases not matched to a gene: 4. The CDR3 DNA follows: TGTGCCAGCAGTTTAAGACTAGCGAGAACAGATACGCAGTATTTT. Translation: CASSLRLARTDTQYF.

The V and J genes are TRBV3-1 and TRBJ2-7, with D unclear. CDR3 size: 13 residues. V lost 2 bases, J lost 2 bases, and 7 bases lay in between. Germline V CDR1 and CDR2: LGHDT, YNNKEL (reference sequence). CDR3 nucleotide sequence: TGTGCCAGCAGCCAAAAGCCCCCCTACGAGCAGTACTTC. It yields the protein CASSQKPPYEQYF.

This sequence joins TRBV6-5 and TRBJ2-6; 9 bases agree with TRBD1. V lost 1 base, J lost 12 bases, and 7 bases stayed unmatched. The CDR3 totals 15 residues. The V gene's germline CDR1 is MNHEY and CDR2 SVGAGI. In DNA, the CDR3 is TGTGCCAGCAGTTACTTCCGGGACAGGGCCCGCGTCCTGACTTTC. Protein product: CASSYFRDRARVLTF.

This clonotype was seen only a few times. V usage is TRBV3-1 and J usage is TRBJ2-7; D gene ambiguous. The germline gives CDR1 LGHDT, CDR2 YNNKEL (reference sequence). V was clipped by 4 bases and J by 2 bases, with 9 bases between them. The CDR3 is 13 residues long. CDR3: CASSPPVPYEQYF. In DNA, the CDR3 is TGTGCCAGCAGCCCCCCCGTTCCCTACGAGCAGTACTTC.

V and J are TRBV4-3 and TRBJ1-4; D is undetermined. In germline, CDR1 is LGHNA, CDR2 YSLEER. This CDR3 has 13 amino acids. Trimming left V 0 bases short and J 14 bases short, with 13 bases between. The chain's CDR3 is CASSQEVERKLFF. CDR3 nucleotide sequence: TGCGCCAGCAGCCAAGAGGTGGAAAGAAAGCTGTTTTTT.

CDR3 region: CASSLGGRHLDTQYF. CDR3 nucleotide sequence: TGTGCCAGCAGCTTAGGGGGGCGACACCTAGATACGCAGTATTTT. The chain is built from TRBV7-2 and TRBJ2-3, with D possibly TRBD1 on 6 matching bases. The CDR3 is made up of 15 amino acids. V was cut by 1 base and J by 5 bases, with 13 bases left in between. CDR1 is SGHTA and CDR2 is FQGNSA in the germline V gene.

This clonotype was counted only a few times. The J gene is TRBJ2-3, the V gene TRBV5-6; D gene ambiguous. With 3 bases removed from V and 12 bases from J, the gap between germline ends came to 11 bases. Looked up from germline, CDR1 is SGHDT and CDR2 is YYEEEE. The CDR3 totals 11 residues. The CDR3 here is CASSSERLQYF. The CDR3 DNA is TGTGCCAGCAGCTCGGAGAGGCTCCAGTATTTT.

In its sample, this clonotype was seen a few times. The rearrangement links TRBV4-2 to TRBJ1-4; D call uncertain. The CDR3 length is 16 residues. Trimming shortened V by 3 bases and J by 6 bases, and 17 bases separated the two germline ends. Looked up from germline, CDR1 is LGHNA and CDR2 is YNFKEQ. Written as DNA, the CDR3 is TGTGCCAGCAGCCAGTTCGTTCGGAATACTGATGAAAAACTGTTTTTT. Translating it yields CASSQFVRNTDEKLFF.

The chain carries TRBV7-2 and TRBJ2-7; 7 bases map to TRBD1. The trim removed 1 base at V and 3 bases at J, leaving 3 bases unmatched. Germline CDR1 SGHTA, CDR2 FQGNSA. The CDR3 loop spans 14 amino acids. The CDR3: CASSLGGQIYEQYF. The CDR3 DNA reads TGTGCCAGCAGCTTAGGGGGACAGATCTACGAGCAGTACTTC. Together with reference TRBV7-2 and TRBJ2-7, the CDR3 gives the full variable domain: GAGVSQSPSNKVTEKGKDVELRCDPISGHTALYWYRQSLGQGLEFLIYFQGNSAPDKSGLPSDRFSAERTGGSVSTLTIQRTQQEDSAVYLCASSLGGQIYEQYFGPGTRLTVT.

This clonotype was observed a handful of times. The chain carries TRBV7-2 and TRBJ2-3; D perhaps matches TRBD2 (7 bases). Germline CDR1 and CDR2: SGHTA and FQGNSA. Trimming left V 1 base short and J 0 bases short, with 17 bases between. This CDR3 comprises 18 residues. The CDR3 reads CASSLVLGGGSSTDTQYF. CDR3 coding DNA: TGTGCCAGCAGCTTAGTCCTAGGGGGGGGGTCTAGCACAGATACGCAGTATTTT.

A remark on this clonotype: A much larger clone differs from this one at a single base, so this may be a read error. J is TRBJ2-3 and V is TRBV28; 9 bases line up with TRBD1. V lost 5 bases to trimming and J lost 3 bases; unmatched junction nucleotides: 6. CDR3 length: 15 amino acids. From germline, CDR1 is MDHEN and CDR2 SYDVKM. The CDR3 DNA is TGTGCCAGCAGTCGCGGACAGGGGTGGACAGATACGCAGTATTTT. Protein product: CASSRGQGWTDTQYF.

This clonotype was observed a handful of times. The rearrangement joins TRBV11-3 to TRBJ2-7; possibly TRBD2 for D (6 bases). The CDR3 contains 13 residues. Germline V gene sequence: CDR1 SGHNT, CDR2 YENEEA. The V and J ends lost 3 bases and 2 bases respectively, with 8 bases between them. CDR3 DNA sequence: TGTGCCAGCAGCTTGAGACTAGCCTACGAGCAGTACTTC. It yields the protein CASSLRLAYEQYF. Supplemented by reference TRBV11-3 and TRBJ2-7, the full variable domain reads EAGVVQSPRYKIIEKKQPVAFWCNPISGHNTLYWYLQNLGQGPELLIRYENEEAVDDSQLPKDRFSAERLKGVDSTLKIQPAELGDSAVYLCASSLRLAYEQYFGPGTRLTVT.

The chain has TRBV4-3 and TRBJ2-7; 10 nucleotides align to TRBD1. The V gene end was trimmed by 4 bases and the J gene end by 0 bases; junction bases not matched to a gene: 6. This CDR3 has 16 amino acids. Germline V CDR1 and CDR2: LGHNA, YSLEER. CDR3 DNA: TGCGCCAGCAGCCGGGACAGGGGATCGAGCTCCTACGAGCAGTACTTC. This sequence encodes CASSRDRGSSSYEQYF.

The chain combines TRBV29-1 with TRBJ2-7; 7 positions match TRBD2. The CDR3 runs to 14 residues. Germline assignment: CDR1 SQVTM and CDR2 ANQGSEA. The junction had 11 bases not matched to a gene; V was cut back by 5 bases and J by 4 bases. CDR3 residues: CSVRIAGFTYEQYF. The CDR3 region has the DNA TGCAGCGTTCGCATAGCGGGTTTCACTTACGAGCAGTACTTC.